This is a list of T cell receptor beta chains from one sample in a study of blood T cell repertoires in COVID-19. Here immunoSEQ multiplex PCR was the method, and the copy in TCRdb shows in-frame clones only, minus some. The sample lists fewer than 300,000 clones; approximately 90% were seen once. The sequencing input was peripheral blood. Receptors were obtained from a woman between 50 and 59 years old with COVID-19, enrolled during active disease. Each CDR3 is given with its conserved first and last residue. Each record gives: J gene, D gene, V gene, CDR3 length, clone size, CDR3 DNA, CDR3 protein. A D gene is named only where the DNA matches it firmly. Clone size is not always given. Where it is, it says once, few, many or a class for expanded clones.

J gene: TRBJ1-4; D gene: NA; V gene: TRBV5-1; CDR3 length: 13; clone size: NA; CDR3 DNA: TGCGCCAGCAGAGAGTTAACTAATGAAAAACTGTTTTTT; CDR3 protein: CASRELTNEKLFF
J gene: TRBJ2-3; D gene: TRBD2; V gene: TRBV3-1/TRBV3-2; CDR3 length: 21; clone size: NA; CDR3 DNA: TGTGCCAGCAGCCAAGATTCGGAGTTGGGGGAGGGCCAAAAATTCACAGATACGCAGTATTTT; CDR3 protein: CASSQDSELGEGQKFTDTQYF
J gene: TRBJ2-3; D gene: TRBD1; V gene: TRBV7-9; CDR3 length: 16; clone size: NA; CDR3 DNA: TGTGCCAGCAGCTTAGGGGACAGGATCACCACAGATACGCAGTATTTT; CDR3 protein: CASSLGDRITTDTQYF
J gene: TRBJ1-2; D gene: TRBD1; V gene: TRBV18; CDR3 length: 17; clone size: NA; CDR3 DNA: TGTGCCAGCTCACCCCGAGTCGGGACAGCTACTAACTATGGCTACACCTTC; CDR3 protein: CASSPRVGTATNYGYTF
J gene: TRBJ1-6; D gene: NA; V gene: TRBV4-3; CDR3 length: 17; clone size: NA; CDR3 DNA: TGCGCCAGCAGCCAAGGTCCTGGGCACGAATATAATTCACCCCTCCACTTT; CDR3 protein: CASSQGPGHEYNSPLHF
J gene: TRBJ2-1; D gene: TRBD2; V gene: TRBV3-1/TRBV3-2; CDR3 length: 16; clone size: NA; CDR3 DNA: TGTGCCAGCAGCCGAACCCTAGCGGGAGGCCGGAATGAGCAGTTCTTC; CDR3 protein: CASSRTLAGGRNEQFF
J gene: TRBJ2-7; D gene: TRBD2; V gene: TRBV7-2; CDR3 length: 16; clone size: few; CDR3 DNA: TGTGCCAGCAGCCTACAGACTAGCGGGAGCTCCTACGAGCAGTACTTC; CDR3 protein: CASSLQTSGSSYEQYF
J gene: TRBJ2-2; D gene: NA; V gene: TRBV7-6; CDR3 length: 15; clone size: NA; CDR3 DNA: TGTGCCAGCAGCTTAATCCTAGACAACACCGGGGAGCTGTTTTTT; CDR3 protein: CASSLILDNTGELFF
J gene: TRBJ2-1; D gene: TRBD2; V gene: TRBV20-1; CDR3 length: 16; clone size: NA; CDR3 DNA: TGCAGTGCTAGTTCCATGCGGGAGAGCTCCTACAATGAGCAGTTCTTC; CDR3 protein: CSASSMRESSYNEQFF
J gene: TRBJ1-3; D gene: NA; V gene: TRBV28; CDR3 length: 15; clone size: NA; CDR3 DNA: TGTGCCAGCAGTTTACAGGCCTTCTCTGGAAACACCATATATTTT; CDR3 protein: CASSLQAFSGNTIYF
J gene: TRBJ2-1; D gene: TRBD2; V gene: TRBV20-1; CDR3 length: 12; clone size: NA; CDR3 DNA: TGCAGTGCTAGTGCAGCGGGAAATGAGCAGTTCTTC; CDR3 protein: CSASAAGNEQFF
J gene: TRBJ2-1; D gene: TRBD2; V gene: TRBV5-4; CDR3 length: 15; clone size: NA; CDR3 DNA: TGTGCCAGCAGCTCCGGACTAGCGACCCTTATTGAGCAGTTCTTC; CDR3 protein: CASSSGLATLIEQFF
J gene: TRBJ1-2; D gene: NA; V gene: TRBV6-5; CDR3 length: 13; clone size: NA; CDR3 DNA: TGTGCCAGCAGTACACAGGGTGCGGATGGCTACACCTTC; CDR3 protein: CASSTQGADGYTF
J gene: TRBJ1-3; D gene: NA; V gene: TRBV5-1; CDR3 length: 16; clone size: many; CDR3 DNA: TGCGCCAGCAGCCCCCAGACAGGAGGCTCTGGAAACACCATATATTTT; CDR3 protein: CASSPQTGGSGNTIYF
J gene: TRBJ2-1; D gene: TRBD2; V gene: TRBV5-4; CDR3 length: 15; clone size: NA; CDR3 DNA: TGTGCCAGCAGCTCGTTAGCGGGCTCTGGCGATGAGCAGTTCTTC; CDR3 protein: CASSSLAGSGDEQFF
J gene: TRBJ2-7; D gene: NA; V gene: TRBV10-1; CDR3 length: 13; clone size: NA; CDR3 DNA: TGCGCCAGCAGGGACAGTCCACCGGGCGAGCAGTACTTC; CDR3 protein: CASRDSPPGEQYF
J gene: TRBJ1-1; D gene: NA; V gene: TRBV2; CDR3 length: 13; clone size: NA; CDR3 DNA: TGTGCCAGCAGTCCTACAGGGAACACTGAAGCTTTCTTT; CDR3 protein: CASSPTGNTEAFF
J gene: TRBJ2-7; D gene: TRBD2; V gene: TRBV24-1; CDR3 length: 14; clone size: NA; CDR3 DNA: TGTGCCACCAGTACTAGCGGGTCCTCCTACGAGCAGTACTTC; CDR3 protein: CATSTSGSSYEQYF
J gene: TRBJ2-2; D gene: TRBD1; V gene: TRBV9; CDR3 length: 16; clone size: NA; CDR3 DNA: TGTGCCAGCAGCGGGGGGACAGGTTCAAACACCGGGGAGCTGTTTTTT; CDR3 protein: CASSGGTGSNTGELFF
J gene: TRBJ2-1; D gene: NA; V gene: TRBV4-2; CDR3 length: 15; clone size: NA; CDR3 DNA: TGTGCCAGCAGCCAGAGTTTCGGACTGTACAATGAGCAGTTCTTC; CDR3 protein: CASSQSFGLYNEQFF
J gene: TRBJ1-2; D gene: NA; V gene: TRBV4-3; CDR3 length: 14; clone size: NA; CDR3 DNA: TGCGCCAGCAGCCAAGATAGGGGCGACGGTTACTACACCTTC; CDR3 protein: CASSQDRGDGYYTF
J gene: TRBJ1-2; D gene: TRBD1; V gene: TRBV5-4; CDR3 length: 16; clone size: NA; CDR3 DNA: TGTGCCAGCAGCTTGGGGAGGGGCAGGGGGGACTATGGCTACACCTTC; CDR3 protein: CASSLGRGRGDYGYTF
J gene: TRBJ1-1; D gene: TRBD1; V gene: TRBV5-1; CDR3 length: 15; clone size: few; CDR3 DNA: TGCGCCAGCAGCTTGTTAAGTACAGGGGGGACTGAAGCTTTCTTT; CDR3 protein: CASSLLSTGGTEAFF
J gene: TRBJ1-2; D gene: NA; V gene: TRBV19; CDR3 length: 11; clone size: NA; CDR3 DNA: TGTGCCAGTAGGGACAGCTATGGCTACACCTTC; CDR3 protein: CASRDSYGYTF
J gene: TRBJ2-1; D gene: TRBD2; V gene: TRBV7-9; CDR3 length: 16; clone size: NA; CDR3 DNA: TGTGCCAGCAGCTTATTGGGGACTAGAGTAAACAATGAGCAGTTCTTC; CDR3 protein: CASSLLGTRVNNEQFF
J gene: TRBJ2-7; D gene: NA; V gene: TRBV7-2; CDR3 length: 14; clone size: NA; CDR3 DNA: TGTGCCAGCAGCTTAGGGCATGTCCTTTACGAGCAGTACTTC; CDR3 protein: CASSLGHVLYEQYF
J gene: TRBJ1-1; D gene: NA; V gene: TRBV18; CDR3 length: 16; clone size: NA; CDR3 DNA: TGTGCCAGCTCACCCTCTCAGGGGCTTTCGAACACTGAAGCTTTCTTT; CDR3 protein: CASSPSQGLSNTEAFF